The clone carrying this TCR beta chain came up many times. Its antigen is still unknown. The junction does not match germline at one end; this may be a read error. These data originate in a study of blood T cells in healthy people across ages. Study results and caveats: More naive CD4+ cells and higher diversity marked long-lived donors relative to aged donors.

The CDR3 has 12 amino acids. Per germline, CDR1 SEHNR and CDR2 FQNEAQ (reference sequence). With a J-beta primer mix and a sample-barcoded 5' primer, a second PCR ran roughly 6 to 11 cycles. One entry per CDR3 protein, called by TCRdb with MiXCR from the 5' RACE reads. The profile shows roughly 1.6 million distinct CDR3 sequences, about 32% of them singletons. This sequence joins TRBV7-9 and TRBJ1-2; D is unclear. The TCR was taken from a woman in her twenties or thirties in good health. Sample: blood. In nucleotides, the CDR3 is TGCGCCAGCAGCCCCGCGGGCTATGGCTACACCTTC. It is translated as CASSPAGYGYTF.